This entry is about one TCR beta chain. This clone was observed once. The clone's antigen remains unknown. It has no much larger one-base neighbor in the sample; base qualities were not kept. This entry is derived from a study of cytomegalovirus exposure and HLA in healthy donors (dated by TCRdb to about 2017). General notes on the study: According to an earlier analysis of several hundred of the donors, about 170 million T cells yielded roughly 110 million unique TCR beta sequences and about 300 Gb of sequence data. Among the roughly 400 genotyped donors, approximately 81% belonged to the genetic ancestry cluster associated with self-reported Caucasian donors. In a later analysis, previously published TCR beta repertoires from roughly 710 donors were re-analyzed and high-resolution HLA genotyping was added so that TCR occurrence patterns could be studied. In an earlier analysis of roughly 580 of the donors, high-throughput TCR beta sequencing was used to judge whether each TCR beta V gene segment behaved as functional or pseudogenic. Because of strong linkage in the cohort, roughly five DR-DQ haplotypes were treated as single units for association and clustering. The study profiled the T cell repertoires of 550 to 700 subjects by immunosequencing and related them to cytomegalovirus serostatus. In the later analysis, no new phenotypic data were used to find candidate immune exposures; instead, reliance was placed on TCR beta sequences and their occurrence across donors. An early release that covered roughly 600 HLA-typed donors contained about 300 gigabases of sequencing data and tens of millions of unique TCR sequences. Class I and class II HLA loci were covered by the typing at four-digit resolution. To predict cytomegalovirus infection status, the study combined high-throughput TCR immunosequencing, statistical association of individual TCRs with disease status, and machine learning. The number of donors typed differed by locus, with roughly 629-640 for A, B, C, DRB1 and DQB1, approximately 500 for DQA1, 600 to 610 for DPA1, and over 400 for DPB1. All discovery cohort repertoires had been generated using a single sequencing platform. In addition to the first cohort of around 670 subjects, a separate validation cohort of over 90 different subjects was used. The study aimed to test whether cataloging public T cell receptors could reveal signatures of past pathogen exposure. A later genetic analysis used genome-wide SNP genotypes for about 60% of the roughly 670 donors, treating that subset as a discovery cohort. Among roughly 400 genotyped donors of the cohort, an average of about 240,000 unique TCR beta nucleotide sequences were sequenced per donor, about a sixth of them non-productive. Donor age, sex, ethnicity and CMV serostatus were compiled together with the repertoire data.

The receptor library was made with the immunoSEQ multiplex PCR assay. A mixture of 60 forward primers for TCR Vbeta segments and 13 reverse primers for TCR Jbeta segments was used in the multiplex PCR. A multiplex PCR assay on genomic DNA amplified the CDR3 region of rearranged TCR beta genes. Amplified TCR beta libraries were sequenced as 87-base-pair reads on the Illumina HiSeq System. Processing in the source paper ran as follows. Across the 670 or so repertoires, a later analysis counted about 81 million unique TCR beta chains, around 11 million of which were shared by at least two donors. A nearest-neighbor algorithm error-corrected the raw reads and collapsed the reads into unique sequences, merging closely related sequences to remove PCR and sequencing errors. To assign V, D and J gene segments, CDR3 sequences were aligned to IMGT reference sequences. For a sequence to be retained, a match of at least six nucleotides was required to both a V gene segment and a J gene segment. Rearrangements were called productive when the CDR3 lacked stop codons and stayed in frame with V and J; all others were non-productive. CDR3 was defined by IMGT convention, running from the second conserved V-encoded cysteine to the conserved J-encoded phenylalanine. Sequences without an unambiguous match to a single V gene segment were excluded from the earlier analysis of approximately 600 of the donors. An earlier analysis of fewer than 750 of the donors called V segments functional above 56.7% productive rearrangements and segregating when the between-donor standard deviation exceeded 5%. A statistical classification framework was built for diagnosing cytomegalovirus status from the catalog of TCR beta chain sequences. A later analysis assigned V and J genes by comparing TCR nucleotide sequences with IMGT/GENE-DB human TR gene sequences. A later analysis assigned CDR3 sequences and most-parsimonious VDJ recombination scenarios with the TCRdist pipeline. In a later analysis, each TCR beta chain was defined by its CDR3 amino acid sequence together with its V-gene family, and reads without a unique V-gene family were excluded. In a later analysis, some 600 highly shared, low-generation-probability nucleotide sequences were removed to address suspected cross-contamination and a sequencing artifact. A later analysis calculated a clonal expansion index for each public chain from normalized within-repertoire ranks of inferred template counts. In a later analysis, generation probabilities were computed using a VDJ recombination model fitted to out-of-frame rearrangements, and the results were checked against IGoR. In a later analysis, TCR-TCR, TCR-HLA and TCR-CMV co-occurrence was scored with hypergeometric tests, and a repertoire-size bias correction was applied to TCR pairs. To estimate false discovery rates, a later analysis permuted the HLA or CMV assignments 20 times. A later analysis grouped co-occurring TCRs with DBSCAN, adding TCRdist sequence similarity when clustering within HLA-allele-positive subsets. For co-occurrence clustering, repertoires with fewer than 30,000 or more than 120,000 public chains were excluded, along with roughly 5 repertoires with anomalous nucleotide sharing. The table comes from immuneACCESS by way of TCRdb, which keeps in-frame sequences with V and J called. Part of the clones is missing from these tables; in studies checked, under half for an unresolved V gene and the rest for unknown reasons. Clone size and V and J calls were adopted from that table, with D and trimming inferred from the DNA. The sample yields roughly 90,000 clones; about 68% were counted once. Of the sample, around 20% falls within the top ten clones.

The research as a whole found: Most CMV-associated TCR beta chains appeared to be HLA-restricted in a later analysis, and the HLA associations seemed to be driven largely by CMV exposure. A later genetic analysis reported fewer N-insertions in productive TCRs among donors in an Asian-associated ancestry cluster than the approximately 670-donor mean. Over 15 rarely observed V segments, including chromosome 9 orphons, were excluded from the earlier analysis of about 500 of the donors because counts were too low. Because HLA typing was unavailable for some donors at each locus, only the typed subset was used in association tests. V-gene and J-gene trimming of TCR beta chains was associated with a missense DCLRE1C variant in a later genetic analysis, and the association was replicated in an independent cohort. The classifier was reported to diagnose cytomegalovirus status with high specificity and sensitivity in both the original cohort and the validation cohort. A few of the identified cytomegalovirus-associated TCR beta chains were confirmed in vitro to be specific for cytomegalovirus antigens. Roughly uniform sequencing depth across donors was assumed in presence/absence analyses, although this assumption may not hold. CMV serostatus was the only immune exposure information available for the cohort. In a later analysis, TCR association rates were found to vary across HLA loci, with the most associated TCRs seen for DRB1 alleles and the fewest for HLA-C alleles. Across donors, most TCR sequences were observed very rarely, whereas some public TCRs were present in many individuals. When HLA alleles, especially DR and DQ, strongly co-occurred, TCR associations were difficult to assign to individual alleles. Correlated functional status among segregating V segments might reflect linkage disequilibrium, but an unknown experimental factor could not be ruled out. An earlier analysis of around 500 of the donors showed that most TCR beta V segments appeared in productive rearrangements either about 90% or about 30% of the time, which broadly matched IMGT annotations. This cohort had only TCR beta chains sequenced, and the lack of alpha or paired-chain data limited which features could be detected. A cluster of highly shared sequence variants was judged likely to be a technical artifact of the sequencing pipeline. Some IMGT-functional V segments, including TRBV6-2 and TRBV6-3, could not be distinguished by the 87-base-pair reads and were therefore excluded. A further reported finding was that TCR beta sequences accurately predicted the HLA-A and HLA-B alleles for most subjects in the first cohort. The authors suggested that the approach could potentially be generalized to other disease states and immunological phenotypes. A later analysis reported that several top co-occurrence clusters appeared linked to parvovirus B19, influenza, CMV and Epstein-Barr virus. Compared with equally common non-associated chains, HLA-associated TCR beta chains in a later analysis were more clonally expanded and had lower generation probabilities. Specific HLA alleles were associated with 15,000 to 20,000 TCR beta sequences at a false discovery rate of 0.05 in a later analysis. In the study, 150 to 200 TCR beta chains were listed as associated with cytomegalovirus.

The cohort consisted of 650 to 700 healthy bone marrow donors. At the time of sampling, all cohort members were nominally healthy, though unrecorded immune exposures were likely present. The donor tested CMV seropositive, placing the donor among the 290 or so seropositive members of the cohort. A peripheral blood sample was provided by each donor, and peripheral blood mononuclear cells were used for TCR beta sequencing. The Qiagen DNeasy Blood Extraction Kit was used to extract genomic DNA from the blood cell samples. V was cut back by 3 bases and J by 2 bases, leaving a gap of 7 bases between them. For CDR1 and CDR2, the germline V gene lists SNHLY and FYNNEI. The CDR3 sequence holds 14 residues, the cysteine and phenylalanine included. CDR3 DNA only is kept here, 42 bases in frame from base 1.

The sequence links TRBV2 to TRBJ2-2, with the D gene not clear enough to name. This TCR derives from a man aged 25-40 years in good health and CMV-seropositive. The sequencing sample was made of PBMCs. The DNA sequence reads TGTGCCAGCAGTGAGGGCTCCAACACCGGGGAGCTGTTTTTT. It codes for CASSEGSNTGELFF.